A selection of T cell receptor beta chains follows, all from one sample in a study of molecular identifiers for immune sequencing clone quantification. MiXCR was run by TCRdb on the PCR reads, yielding one entry per CDR3 protein. The sample consists of hundreds of thousands of distinct CDR3 sequences, 20% to 25% of them appearing once. The sequenced material came from naive CD8+ T cells from blood, with Jurkat cell RNA spiked in. These receptors came from a human donor in good health. Some libraries in this study had Jurkat cell RNA spiked in. Both conserved end residues are part of each CDR3. A D gene is named only where the DNA matches it firmly. Clone size is shown for a subset of rows, as once, few, many or a class of expanded clone.

CDR3 protein: CASSLDGTAAYEQYF
CDR3 DNA: TGTGCCAGCAGCTTGGACGGGACAGCAGCCTACGAGCAGTACTTC
D gene: TRBD1
clone size: many
J gene: TRBJ2-7
V gene: TRBV5-4

CDR3 protein: CASSQDAPVPLYEQYF
CDR3 DNA: TGCGCCAGCAGCCAAGATGCCCCGGTCCCCCTCTACGAGCAGTACTTC
D gene: NA
clone size: many
J gene: TRBJ2-7
V gene: TRBV4-1

CDR3 protein: CASSQDSRGGGDEQYF
CDR3 DNA: TGCGCCAGCAGCCAAGACTCCAGGGGAGGGGGCGACGAGCAGTACTTC
D gene: NA
clone size: NA
J gene: TRBJ2-7
V gene: TRBV4-3

CDR3 protein: CAWSPSWDEQFF
CDR3 DNA: TGTGCCTGGAGTCCGTCGTGGGATGAGCAGTTCTTC
D gene: NA
clone size: many
J gene: TRBJ2-1
V gene: TRBV30

CDR3 protein: CASSLAGNEAFF
CDR3 DNA: TGTGCCAGCAGTCTCGCGGGGAATGAAGCTTTCTTT
D gene: NA
clone size: many
J gene: TRBJ1-1
V gene: TRBV7-9

CDR3 protein: CAISDHIGGLFF
CDR3 DNA: TGTGCCATCAGCGACCACATTGGGGGGCTGTTTTTT
D gene: NA
clone size: NA
J gene: TRBJ2-2
V gene: TRBV10-3

CDR3 protein: CASSFLLAGATGELFF
CDR3 DNA: TGTGCCAGCAGCTTCTTACTAGCGGGGGCTACCGGGGAGCTGTTTTTT
D gene: TRBD2
clone size: few
J gene: TRBJ2-2
V gene: TRBV7-9

CDR3 protein: CASSPLALNGANVLTF
CDR3 DNA: TGTGCCAGCAGTCCGCTCGCCTTAAACGGGGCCAACGTCCTGACTTTC
D gene: NA
clone size: many
J gene: TRBJ2-6
V gene: TRBV7-6

CDR3 protein: CASSPGAPTDTQYF
CDR3 DNA: TGTGCCAGCAGCCCCGGCGCTCCCACAGATACGCAGTATTTT
D gene: NA
clone size: NA
J gene: TRBJ2-3
V gene: TRBV13

CDR3 protein: CASSYGGTYYEQYF
CDR3 DNA: TGTGCCAGCAGCTACGGGGGAACTTACTACGAGCAGTACTTC
D gene: NA
clone size: many
J gene: TRBJ2-7
V gene: TRBV6-2/TRBV6-3